These 18 T cell receptor beta chains were all obtained from the same sample, sequenced in a study of T cell responses to AZD1222 COVID-19 vaccine. Sequencing was performed with immunoSEQ multiplex PCR; in TCRdb, only in-frame clones are kept and a portion is missing. This table has 95,000 to 150,000 clones, 75% to 90% appearing once. The sample in question was peripheral blood, obtained on day 0 of AZD1222 vaccination. The receptors were sampled from an adult in good health.

This sequence joins TRBV2 and TRBJ2-2; 8 nucleotides line up with TRBD1. After removal of 6 bases from V and 1 base from J, the junction contained 4 bases not matched to a gene. The CDR3 spans 15 residues. Germline assignment: CDR1 SNHLY and CDR2 FYNNEI. In DNA form, the CDR3 reads TGTGCCAGCAGCCCAGGGGGCGAGAACACCGGGGAGCTGTTTTTT. As protein: CASSPGGENTGELFF.

The chain joins TRBV6-5 to TRBJ1-2, with TRBD1 as a possible D gene (5 bases). Germline CDR1 is MNHEY and CDR2 is SVGAGI. The ends were cut back, 0 bases at V and 5 bases at J, with 16 bases in the middle. This CDR3 is 16 amino acids long. The CDR3 DNA reads as TGTGCCAGCAGTTACTCGCTCGGGTTGAAGGGGTATGGCTACACCTTC. This codes for CASSYSLGLKGYGYTF.

This clone appeared a single time. This chain connects TRBV6-5 to TRBJ2-3, with D possibly being TRBD2 (6 bases). The CDR3 runs 16 residues. The V end lost 0 bases, the J end lost 4 bases, and 14 bases lay between the germline ends. Germline V gene data show CDR1 as MNHEY and CDR2 as SVGAGI. Here the CDR3 reads CASSYSPSSSADTQYF. The CDR3 DNA is TGTGCCAGCAGTTACTCCCCTTCCTCTAGCGCAGATACGCAGTATTTT.

J is TRBJ1-5 and V is TRBV19, with D possibly matching TRBD1 (5 bases). Trimming pared 5 bases from V and 3 bases from J, leaving 11 bases between. The V gene's germline CDR1 is LNHDA and CDR2 SQIVND (reference sequence). The CDR3 loop spans 14 amino acids. CDR3: CASSPRDVNQPQHF. DNA for the CDR3: TGTGCCAGTAGTCCCCGGGACGTCAATCAGCCCCAGCATTTT. The full variable domain, rest sourced from reference TRBV19 and TRBJ1-5, is DGGITQSPKYLFRKEGQNVTLSCEQNLNHDAMYWYRQDPGQGLRLIYYSQIVNDFQKGDIAEGYSVSREKKESFPLTVTSAQKNPTAFYLCASSPRDVNQPQHFGDGTRLSIL.

The rearrangement links TRBV18 to TRBJ1-1; D is possibly TRBD1 (5 bases). The CDR3 loop spans 15 amino acids. Germline CDR1 is KGHSH and CDR2 is LQKENI. V lost 5 bases to trimming and J lost 6 bases, with 19 bases between them. The DNA of the CDR3 is TGTGCCAGCTCATCTCGCGGGGGGATCTTCGCTGAAGCTTTCTTT. This sequence encodes CASSSRGGIFAEAFF.

The chain is built from TRBV19 and TRBJ2-1, with 7 bases that match TRBD1. Germline CDR1 LNHDA, CDR2 SQIVND (reference sequence). Trimming cost V 6 bases and J 2 bases; bases outside gene matches: 1. CDR3 size: 13 residues. The CDR3 nucleotides read TGTGCCAGTAGGACAGGGCCCTACAATGAGCAGTTCTTC. Its protein product is CASRTGPYNEQFF.

The rearrangement links TRBV5-1 to TRBJ2-7; D is perhaps TRBD2 (5 bases). The CDR3 contains 13 residues. V lost 4 bases and J 2 bases, leaving 10 bases between the germline ends. Germline assignment: CDR1 SGHRS and CDR2 YFSETQ. The DNA for the CDR3 is TGCGCCAGCAGCCGGGATAATCCCTACGAGCAGTACTTC. Amino acid sequence: CASSRDNPYEQYF.

CDR3 nucleotides: TGTGCCAGCAGTTTATGGGGGGCAGGGGCTGAAGCTTTCTTT. Translation: CASSLWGAGAEAFF. This chain joins TRBV28 and TRBJ1-1, with D possibly matching TRBD1 (6 bases). The CDR3 totals 14 residues. V lost 0 bases to trimming and J lost 6 bases, with 11 bases between them. Germline assignment: CDR1 MDHEN and CDR2 SYDVKM.

The chain employs TRBV19 and TRBJ1-1; weak D call: TRBD1 (5 bases). This CDR3 has 14 residues. Germline V gene sequence: CDR1 LNHDA, CDR2 SQIVND (reference sequence). V lost 6 bases to trimming and J lost 5 bases, with 16 bases between them. In DNA form, the CDR3 reads TGTGCCAGTAGGGGGCCCAGCGGTGGGACTGAAGCTTTCTTT. Its protein is CASRGPSGGTEAFF.

The chain is built from TRBV7-2 and TRBJ1-5, with TRBD1 identical over 7 bases. Germline CDR1 SGHTA, CDR2 FQGNSA. Germline trimming cut 5 bases from V and 7 bases from J; bases unmatched to any gene: 17. There are 17 residues in the CDR3. The CDR3: CASSQYRGTGPGQPQHF. The CDR3 DNA follows: TGTGCCAGCAGCCAATACAGGGGAACGGGGCCAGGGCAGCCCCAGCATTTT.

This clone has a single count. The chain combines TRBV29-1 with TRBJ1-2; weak D call: TRBD1 (6 bases). Per the germline V gene, CDR1 is SQVTM and CDR2 is ANQGSEA. V was trimmed by 5 bases and J by 0 bases, leaving 7 bases between them. The CDR3 has 12 residues. The CDR3 region is CSVQGPNYGYTF. In nucleotides, the CDR3 is TGCAGCGTTCAGGGGCCTAACTATGGCTACACCTTC.

This clone was seen a few times. This sequence joins TRBV28 and TRBJ1-2; TRBD1 agrees at 8 bases. This CDR3 is built from 17 residues. In germline, CDR1 is MDHEN, CDR2 SYDVKM. V lost 5 bases to trimming and J lost 0 bases; unmatched junction nucleotides: 11. The CDR3 is CASSLFKGTGANYGYTF. The CDR3 region has the DNA TGTGCCAGCAGTCTCTTTAAAGGGACAGGCGCTAACTATGGCTACACCTTC.

This clone was found a few times. The rearrangement joins TRBV6-5 to TRBJ1-4; D ambiguous. V was trimmed by 6 bases and J by 0 bases, leaving 11 bases between them. The germline gives CDR1 MNHEY, CDR2 SVGAGI. The CDR3 extends over 15 amino acids. The CDR3: CASRMTRTTNEKLFF. DNA for the CDR3: TGTGCCAGCAGAATGACCCGGACAACTAATGAAAAACTGTTTTTT.

The chain carries TRBV28 and TRBJ1-5; D unresolved. V was trimmed by 11 bases and J by 4 bases, leaving 15 bases between them. Germline V gene lookup returns CDR1 MDHEN and CDR2 SYDVKM. The CDR3 is made up of 13 amino acids. The CDR3 DNA sequence: TGTGCCGCCGGGTCGGGTTTTAATCAGCCCCAGCATTTT. It specifies CAAGSGFNQPQHF.

This chain connects TRBV10-3 to TRBJ2-7; the D gene could be TRBD1 or TRBD2 (5 bases each). Germline assignment: CDR1 ENHRY and CDR2 SYGVKD. V was shortened by 2 bases and J by 2 bases, with 7 bases between the two germline ends. CDR3 length equals 13 residues. The CDR3 DNA reads TGTGCCATCAGTGAGGGGGGAACCTACGAGCAGTACTTC. Translated: CAISEGGTYEQYF.

This chain's CDR3 is CASSQDSGADTQYF. The CDR3 DNA is TGCGCCAGCAGCCAAGACTCGGGGGCCGATACGCAGTATTTT. V and J are TRBV4-1 and TRBJ2-3; D is tentatively TRBD1 or TRBD2 (6 bases each). CDR1 MGHRA and CDR2 YSYEKL come from the germline V gene. The CDR3 loop spans 14 amino acids. Trimming cost V 0 bases and J 6 bases, with 10 bases left between them.

The V gene is TRBV5-1, the J gene TRBJ1-1; D is ambiguous. The germline V and J ends were trimmed by 0 bases and 0 bases, with 9 bases remaining between them. The CDR3 covers 15 residues. Germline assignment: CDR1 SGHRS and CDR2 YFSETQ. CDR3 amino acids: CASSLGPGVNTEAFF. The DNA of the CDR3 is TGCGCCAGCAGCTTGGGGCCGGGCGTGAACACTGAAGCTTTCTTT.

This chain links TRBV4-1 with TRBJ2-7; TRBD1 aligns across 7 bases. Germline assignment: CDR1 MGHRA and CDR2 YSYEKL. The CDR3 consists of 14 residues. The J segment lost 0 bases and the V segment lost 3 bases, leaving 2 bases of the junction unmatched. The DNA for the CDR3 is TGCGCCAGCAGCCACGGGACAGCCTCCTACGAGCAGTACTTC. It encodes CASSHGTASYEQYF.